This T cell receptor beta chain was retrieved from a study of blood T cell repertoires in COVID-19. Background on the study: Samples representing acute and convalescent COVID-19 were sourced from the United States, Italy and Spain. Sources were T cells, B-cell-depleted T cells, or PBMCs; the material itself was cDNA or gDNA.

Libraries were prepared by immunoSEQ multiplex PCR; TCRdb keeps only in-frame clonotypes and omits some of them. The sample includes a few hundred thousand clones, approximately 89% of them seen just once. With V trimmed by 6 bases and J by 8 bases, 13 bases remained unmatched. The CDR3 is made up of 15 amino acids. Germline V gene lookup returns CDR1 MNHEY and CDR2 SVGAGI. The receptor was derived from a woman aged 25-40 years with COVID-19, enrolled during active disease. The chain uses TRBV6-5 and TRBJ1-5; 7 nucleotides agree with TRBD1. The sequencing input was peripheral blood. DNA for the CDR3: TGTGCCAGCAGGACTACAGGGGACAGCTGGGAGCCCCAGCATTTT. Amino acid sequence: CASRTTGDSWEPQHF.